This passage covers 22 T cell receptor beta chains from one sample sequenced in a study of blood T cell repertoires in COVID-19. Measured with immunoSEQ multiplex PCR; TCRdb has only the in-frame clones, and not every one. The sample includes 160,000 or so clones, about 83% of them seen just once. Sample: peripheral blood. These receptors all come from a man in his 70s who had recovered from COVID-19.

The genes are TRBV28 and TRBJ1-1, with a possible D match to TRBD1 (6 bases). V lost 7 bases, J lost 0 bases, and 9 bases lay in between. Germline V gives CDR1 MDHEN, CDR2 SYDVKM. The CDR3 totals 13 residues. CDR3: CASTQGLNTEAFF. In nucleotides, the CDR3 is TGTGCCAGCACTCAGGGGTTGAACACTGAAGCTTTCTTT.

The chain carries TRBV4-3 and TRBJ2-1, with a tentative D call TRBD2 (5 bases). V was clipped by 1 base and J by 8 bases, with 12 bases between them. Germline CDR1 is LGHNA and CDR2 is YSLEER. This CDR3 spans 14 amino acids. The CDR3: CASSQAFPGYEQFF. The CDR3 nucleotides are TGCGCCAGCAGCCAAGCCTTTCCGGGGTATGAGCAGTTCTTC.

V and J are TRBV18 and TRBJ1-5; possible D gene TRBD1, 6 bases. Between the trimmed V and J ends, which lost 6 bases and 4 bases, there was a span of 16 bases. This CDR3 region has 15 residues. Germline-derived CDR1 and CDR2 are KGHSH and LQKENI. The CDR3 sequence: CASSQLGRGNQPQHF. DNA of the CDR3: TGTGCCAGCTCCCAACTCGGGAGGGGGAATCAGCCCCAGCATTTT.

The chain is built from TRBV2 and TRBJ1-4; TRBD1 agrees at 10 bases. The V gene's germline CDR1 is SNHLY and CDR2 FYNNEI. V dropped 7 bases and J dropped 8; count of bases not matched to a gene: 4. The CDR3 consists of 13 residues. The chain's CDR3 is CASNDRGREKLFF. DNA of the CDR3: TGTGCCAGCAACGACAGGGGGCGGGAAAAACTGTTTTTT.

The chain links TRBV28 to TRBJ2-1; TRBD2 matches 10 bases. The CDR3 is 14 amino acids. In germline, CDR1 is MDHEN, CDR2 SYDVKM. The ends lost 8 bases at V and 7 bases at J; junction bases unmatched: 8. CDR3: CASLLAGPHNEQFF. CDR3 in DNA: TGTGCCAGCCTACTAGCGGGACCGCATAATGAGCAGTTCTTC.

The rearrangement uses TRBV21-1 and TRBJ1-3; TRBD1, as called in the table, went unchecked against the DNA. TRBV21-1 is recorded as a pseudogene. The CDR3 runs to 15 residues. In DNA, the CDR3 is TGTGCCAGCAGCAAAGGGTACACCTCTGGAAACACCATATATTTT. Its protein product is CASSKGYTSGNTIYF.

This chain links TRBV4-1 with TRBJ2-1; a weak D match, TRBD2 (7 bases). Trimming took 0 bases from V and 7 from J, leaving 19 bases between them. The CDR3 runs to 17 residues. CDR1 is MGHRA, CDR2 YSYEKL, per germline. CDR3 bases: TGCGCCAGCAGCCAAGAGCTCGGCGGGAGAGGGGGGAATGAGCAGTTCTTC. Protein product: CASSQELGGRGGNEQFF.

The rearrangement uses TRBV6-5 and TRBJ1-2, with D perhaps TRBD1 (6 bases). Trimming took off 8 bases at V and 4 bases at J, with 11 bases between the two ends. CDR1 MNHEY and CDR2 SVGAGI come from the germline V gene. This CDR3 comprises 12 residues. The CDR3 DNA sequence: TGTGCCAGCTCCTCGGACAGCTATGGCTACACCTTC. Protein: CASSSDSYGYTF.

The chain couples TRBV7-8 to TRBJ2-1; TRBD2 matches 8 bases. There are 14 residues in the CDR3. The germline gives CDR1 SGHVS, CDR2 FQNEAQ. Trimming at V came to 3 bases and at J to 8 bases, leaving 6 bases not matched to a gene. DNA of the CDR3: TGTGCCAGCAGCTTTACCAGCGGGAGCTATGAGCAGTTCTTC. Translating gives CASSFTSGSYEQFF.

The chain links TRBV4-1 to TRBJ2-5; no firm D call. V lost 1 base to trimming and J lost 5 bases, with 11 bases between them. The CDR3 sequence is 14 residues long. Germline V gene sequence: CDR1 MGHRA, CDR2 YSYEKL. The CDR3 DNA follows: TGCGCCAGCAGCCAAGGCACGCTGCGCGAGACCCAGTACTTC. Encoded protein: CASSQGTLRETQYF.

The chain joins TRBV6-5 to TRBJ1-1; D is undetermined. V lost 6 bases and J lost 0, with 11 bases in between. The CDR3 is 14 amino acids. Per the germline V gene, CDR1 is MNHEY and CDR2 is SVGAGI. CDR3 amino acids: CASRLSLLNTEAFF. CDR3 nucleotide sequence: TGTGCCAGCAGGCTCAGTCTCCTGAACACTGAAGCTTTCTTT.

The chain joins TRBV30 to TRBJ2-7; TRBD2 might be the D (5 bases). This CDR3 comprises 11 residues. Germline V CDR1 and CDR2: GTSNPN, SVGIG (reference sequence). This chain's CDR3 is CAYTRSYEQYF. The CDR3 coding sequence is TGTGCTTACACTAGGTCCTACGAGCAGTACTTC.

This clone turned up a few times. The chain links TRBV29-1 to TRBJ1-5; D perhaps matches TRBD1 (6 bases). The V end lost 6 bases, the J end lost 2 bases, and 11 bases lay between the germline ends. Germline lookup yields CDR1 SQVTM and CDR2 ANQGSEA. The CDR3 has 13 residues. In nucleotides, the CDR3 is TGCAGCGTATACGAGGGGGGCAATCAGCCCCAGCATTTT. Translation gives CSVYEGGNQPQHF.

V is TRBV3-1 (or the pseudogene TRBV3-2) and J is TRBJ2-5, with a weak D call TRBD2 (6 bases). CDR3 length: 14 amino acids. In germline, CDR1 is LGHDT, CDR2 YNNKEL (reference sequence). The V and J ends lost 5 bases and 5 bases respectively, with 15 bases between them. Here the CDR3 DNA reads TGTGCCAGCAGCACTATGACTAGTAGCGAGACCCAGTACTTC. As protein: CASSTMTSSETQYF.

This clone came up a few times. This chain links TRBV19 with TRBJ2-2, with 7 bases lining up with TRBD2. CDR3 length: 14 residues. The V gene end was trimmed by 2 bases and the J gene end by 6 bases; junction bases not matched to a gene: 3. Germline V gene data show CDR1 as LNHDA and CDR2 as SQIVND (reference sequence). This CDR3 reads CASSISGRAGELFF. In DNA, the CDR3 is TGTGCCAGTAGTATAAGTGGGAGGGCCGGGGAGCTGTTTTTT. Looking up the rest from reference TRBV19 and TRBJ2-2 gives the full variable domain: DGGITQSPKYLFRKEGQNVTLSCEQNLNHDAMYWYRQDPGQGLRLIYYSQIVNDFQKGDIAEGYSVSREKKESFPLTVTSAQKNPTAFYLCASSISGRAGELFFGEGSRLTVL.

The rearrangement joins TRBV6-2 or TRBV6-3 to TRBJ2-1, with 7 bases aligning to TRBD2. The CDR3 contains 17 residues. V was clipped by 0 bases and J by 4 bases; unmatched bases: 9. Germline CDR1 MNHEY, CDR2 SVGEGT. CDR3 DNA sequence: TGTGCCAGCAGTTACTCGATTCACTCGGGGGGTTACAATGAGCAGTTCTTC. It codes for CASSYSIHSGGYNEQFF.

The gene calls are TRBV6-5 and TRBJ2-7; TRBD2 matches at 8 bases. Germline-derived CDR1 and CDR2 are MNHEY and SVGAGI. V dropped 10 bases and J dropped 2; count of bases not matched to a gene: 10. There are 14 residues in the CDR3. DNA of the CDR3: TGTGCCACCAACAGCGGGAGTATCACCTACGAGCAGTACTTC. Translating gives CATNSGSITYEQYF.

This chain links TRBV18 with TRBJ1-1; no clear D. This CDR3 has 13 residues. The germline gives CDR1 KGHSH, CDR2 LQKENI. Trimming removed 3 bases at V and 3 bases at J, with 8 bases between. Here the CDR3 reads CASSPAGDTEAFF. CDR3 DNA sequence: TGTGCCAGCTCACCTGCGGGAGACACTGAAGCTTTCTTT.

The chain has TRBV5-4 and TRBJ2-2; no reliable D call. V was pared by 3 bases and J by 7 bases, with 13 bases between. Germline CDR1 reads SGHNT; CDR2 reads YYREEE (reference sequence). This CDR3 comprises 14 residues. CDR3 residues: CASSYDSNGGELFF. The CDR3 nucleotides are TGTGCCAGCAGCTATGACTCCAACGGCGGGGAGCTGTTTTTT.

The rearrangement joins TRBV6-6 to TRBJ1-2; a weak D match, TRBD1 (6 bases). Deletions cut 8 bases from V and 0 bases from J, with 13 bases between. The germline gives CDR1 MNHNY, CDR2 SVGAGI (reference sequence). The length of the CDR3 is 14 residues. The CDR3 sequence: CASQRDNANYGYTF. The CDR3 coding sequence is TGTGCCAGCCAGCGGGACAACGCTAACTATGGCTACACCTTC.

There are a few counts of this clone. Here the CDR3 reads CASSLPGRGSGELFF. In DNA, the CDR3 is TGTGCCAGCAGCTTGCCAGGTCGGGGTTCCGGGGAGCTGTTTTTT. V usage is TRBV5-4 and J usage is TRBJ2-2; a weak D match, TRBD2 (5 bases). V lost 1 base to trimming and J lost 6 bases, with 13 bases between them. This CDR3 is 15 amino acids long. CDR1 is SGHNT and CDR2 is YYREEE in the germline V gene (reference sequence).

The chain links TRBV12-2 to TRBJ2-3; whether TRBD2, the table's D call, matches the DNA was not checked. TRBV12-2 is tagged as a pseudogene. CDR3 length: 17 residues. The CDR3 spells CASRPPEIAGVRNTQYF. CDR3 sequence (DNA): TGTGCAAGTCGCCCGCCGGAAATAGCGGGAGTTAGAAATACGCAGTATTTT.